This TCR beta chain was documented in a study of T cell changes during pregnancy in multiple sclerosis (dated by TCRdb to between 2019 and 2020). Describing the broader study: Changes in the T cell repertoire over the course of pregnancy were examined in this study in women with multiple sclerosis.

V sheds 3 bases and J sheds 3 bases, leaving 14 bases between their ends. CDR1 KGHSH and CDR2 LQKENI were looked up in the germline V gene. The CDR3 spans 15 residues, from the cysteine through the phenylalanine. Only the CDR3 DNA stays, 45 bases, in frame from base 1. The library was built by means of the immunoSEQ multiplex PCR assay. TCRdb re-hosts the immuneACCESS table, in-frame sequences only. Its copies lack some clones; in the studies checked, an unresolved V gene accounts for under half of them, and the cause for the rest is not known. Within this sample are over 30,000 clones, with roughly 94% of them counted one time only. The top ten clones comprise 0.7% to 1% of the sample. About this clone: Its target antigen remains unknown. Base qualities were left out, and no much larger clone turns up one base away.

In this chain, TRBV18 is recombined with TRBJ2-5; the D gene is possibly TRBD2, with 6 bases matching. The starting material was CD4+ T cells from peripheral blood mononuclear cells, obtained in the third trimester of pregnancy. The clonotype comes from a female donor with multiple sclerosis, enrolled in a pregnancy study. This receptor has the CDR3 CASSPRGSGEETQYF. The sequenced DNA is TGTGCCAGCTCACCTAGAGGGTCGGGAGAAGAGACCCAGTACTTC.